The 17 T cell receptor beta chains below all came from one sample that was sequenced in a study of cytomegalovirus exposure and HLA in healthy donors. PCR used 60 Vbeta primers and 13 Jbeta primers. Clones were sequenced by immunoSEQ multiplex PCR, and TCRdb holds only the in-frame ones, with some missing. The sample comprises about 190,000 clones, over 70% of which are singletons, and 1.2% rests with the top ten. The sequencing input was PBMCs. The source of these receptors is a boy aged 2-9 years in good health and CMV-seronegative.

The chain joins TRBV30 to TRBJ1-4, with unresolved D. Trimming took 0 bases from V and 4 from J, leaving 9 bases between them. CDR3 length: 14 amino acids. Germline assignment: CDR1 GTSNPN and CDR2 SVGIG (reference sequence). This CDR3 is CAWSVKNRNEKLFF. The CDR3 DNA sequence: TGTGCCTGGAGTGTTAAAAATCGTAATGAAAAACTGTTTTTT. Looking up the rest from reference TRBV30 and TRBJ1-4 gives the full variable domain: SQTIHQWPATLVQPVGSPLSLECTVEGTSNPNLYWYRQAAGRGLQLLFYSVGIGQISSEVPQNLSASRPQDRQFILSSKKLLLSDSGFYLCAWSVKNRNEKLFFGSGTQLSVL.

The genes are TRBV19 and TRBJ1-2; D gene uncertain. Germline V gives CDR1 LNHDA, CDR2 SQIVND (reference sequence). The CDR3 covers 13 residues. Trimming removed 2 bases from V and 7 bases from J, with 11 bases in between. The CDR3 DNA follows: TGTGCCAGTAGTATAACAGTCGGGGTTGGCTACACCTTC. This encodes CASSITVGVGYTF.

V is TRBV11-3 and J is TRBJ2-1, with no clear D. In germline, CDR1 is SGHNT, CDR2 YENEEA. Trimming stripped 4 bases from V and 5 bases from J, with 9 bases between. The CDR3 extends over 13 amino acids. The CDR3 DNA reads TGTGCCAGCAGCTCCGAGATCGACAATGAGCAGTTCTTC. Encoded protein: CASSSEIDNEQFF.

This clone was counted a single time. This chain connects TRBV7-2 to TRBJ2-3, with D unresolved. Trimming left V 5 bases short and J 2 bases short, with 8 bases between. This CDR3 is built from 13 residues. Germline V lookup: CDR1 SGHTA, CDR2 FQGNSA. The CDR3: CASSLGPTDTQYF. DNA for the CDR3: TGTGCCAGCAGCCTTGGGCCCACAGATACGCAGTATTTT.

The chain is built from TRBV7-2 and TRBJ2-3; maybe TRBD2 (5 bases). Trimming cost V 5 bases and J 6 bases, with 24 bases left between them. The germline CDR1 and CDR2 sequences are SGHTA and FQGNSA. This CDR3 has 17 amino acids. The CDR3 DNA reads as TGTGCCAGCAGCGATCCACCGAGCGGCATACTCTCTGATACGCAGTATTTT. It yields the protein CASSDPPSGILSDTQYF.

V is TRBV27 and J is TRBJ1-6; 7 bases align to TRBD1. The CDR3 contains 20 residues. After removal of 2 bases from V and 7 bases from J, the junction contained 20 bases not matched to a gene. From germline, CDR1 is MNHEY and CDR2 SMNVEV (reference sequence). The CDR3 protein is CASSLKALGGSTGLNSPLHF. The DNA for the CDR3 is TGTGCCAGCAGTTTAAAAGCGCTTGGTGGGTCGACAGGGTTGAATTCACCCCTCCACTTT.

CDR3: CASSPDGTSGRAVTDTQYF. CDR3 coding DNA: TGTGCCAGCAGCCCCGATGGGACTAGCGGGAGGGCCGTCACAGATACGCAGTATTTT. The chain is built from TRBV28 and TRBJ2-3, with 16 bases fitting TRBD2. The CDR3 has 19 amino acids. Germline-derived CDR1 and CDR2 are MDHEN and SYDVKM. After removal of 6 bases from V and 2 bases from J, the junction contained 11 bases not matched to a gene.

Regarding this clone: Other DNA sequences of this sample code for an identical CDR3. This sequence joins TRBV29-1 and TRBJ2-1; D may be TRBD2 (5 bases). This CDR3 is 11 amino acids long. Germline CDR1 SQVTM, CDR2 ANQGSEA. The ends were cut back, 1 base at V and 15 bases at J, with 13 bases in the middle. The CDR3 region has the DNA TGCAGCGTTGAAGTATCGGACTCAGGGTTCTTC. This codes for CSVEVSDSGFF.

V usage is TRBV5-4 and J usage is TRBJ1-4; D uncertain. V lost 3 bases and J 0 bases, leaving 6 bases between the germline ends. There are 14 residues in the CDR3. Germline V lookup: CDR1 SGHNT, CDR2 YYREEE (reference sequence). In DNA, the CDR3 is TGTGCCAGCAGCTCGGAGGCAACTAATGAAAAACTGTTTTTT. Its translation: CASSSEATNEKLFF.

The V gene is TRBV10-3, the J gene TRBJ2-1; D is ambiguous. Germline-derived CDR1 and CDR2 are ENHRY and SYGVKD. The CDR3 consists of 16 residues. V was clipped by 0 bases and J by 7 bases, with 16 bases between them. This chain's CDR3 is CAISESVLKSRNEQFF. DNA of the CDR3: TGTGCCATCAGTGAGTCAGTCCTCAAGTCTCGGAATGAGCAGTTCTTC.

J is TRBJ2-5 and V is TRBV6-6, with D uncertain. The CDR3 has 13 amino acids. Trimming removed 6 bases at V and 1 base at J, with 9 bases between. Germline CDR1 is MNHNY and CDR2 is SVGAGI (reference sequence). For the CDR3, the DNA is TGTGCCAGCAGCACTCTTTTCCAAGAGACCCAGTACTTC. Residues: CASSTLFQETQYF.

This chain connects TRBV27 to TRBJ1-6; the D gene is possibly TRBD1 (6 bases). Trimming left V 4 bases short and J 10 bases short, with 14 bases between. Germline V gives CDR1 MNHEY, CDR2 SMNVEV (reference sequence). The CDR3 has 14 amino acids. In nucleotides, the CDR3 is TGTGCCAGCAGTTCCCGGGGGGCGCGATCACCCCTCCACTTT. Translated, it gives CASSSRGARSPLHF.

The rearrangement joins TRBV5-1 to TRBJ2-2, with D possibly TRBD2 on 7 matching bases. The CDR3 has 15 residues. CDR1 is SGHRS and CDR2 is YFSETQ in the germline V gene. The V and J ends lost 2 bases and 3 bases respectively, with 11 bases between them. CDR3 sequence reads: CASSFRGAYTGELFF. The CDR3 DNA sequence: TGCGCCAGCAGCTTCCGGGGGGCTTACACCGGGGAGCTGTTTTTT.

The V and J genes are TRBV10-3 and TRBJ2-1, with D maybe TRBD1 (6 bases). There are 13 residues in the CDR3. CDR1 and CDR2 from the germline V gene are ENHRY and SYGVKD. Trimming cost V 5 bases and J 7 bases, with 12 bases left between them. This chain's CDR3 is CAISLQGINEQFF. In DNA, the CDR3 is TGTGCCATCAGTTTACAGGGTATTAATGAGCAGTTCTTC.

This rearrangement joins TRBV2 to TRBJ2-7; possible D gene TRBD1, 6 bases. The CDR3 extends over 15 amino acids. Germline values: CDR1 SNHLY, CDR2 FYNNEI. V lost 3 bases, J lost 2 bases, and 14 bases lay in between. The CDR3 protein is CASSEPRDTPYEQYF. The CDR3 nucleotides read TGTGCCAGCAGTGAGCCCCGGGACACCCCCTACGAGCAGTACTTC.

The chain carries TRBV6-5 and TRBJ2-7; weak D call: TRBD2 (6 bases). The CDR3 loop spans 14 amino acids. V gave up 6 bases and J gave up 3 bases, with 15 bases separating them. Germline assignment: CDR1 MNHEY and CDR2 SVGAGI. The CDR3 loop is CASSSGVRYYEQYF. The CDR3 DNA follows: TGTGCCAGCAGCTCGGGGGTGAGGTACTACGAGCAGTACTTC.

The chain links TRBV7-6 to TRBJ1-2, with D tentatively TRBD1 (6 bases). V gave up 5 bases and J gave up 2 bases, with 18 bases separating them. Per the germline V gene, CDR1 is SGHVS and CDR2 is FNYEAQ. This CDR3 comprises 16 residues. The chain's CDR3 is CASSPNSGAPNYGYTF. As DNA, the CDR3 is TGTGCCAGCAGCCCGAACTCAGGGGCCCCAAACTATGGCTACACCTTC.